This record concerns one T cell receptor (beta chain) sequence. Per the original methods: Reference gene primer amplification gave estimated nucleated cell counts. The table came from immunoSEQ multiplex PCR; TCRdb's copy has only in-frame clones and leaves some out. That table is the source of V, J and clone size, and D and trimming were worked out from the DNA. The sample lists fewer than 300,000 clones, approximately 83% seen once, with over 9% in the top ten. The data originate from a study of blood T cell repertoires in COVID-19. For the study at large: Acute and convalescent COVID-19 samples came from the United States, Italy and Spain. T cells, B-cell-depleted T cells, or PBMCs supplied cDNA or gDNA.

Trimming shortened V by 3 bases and J by 11 bases, and 13 bases separated the two germline ends. Germline V CDR1 and CDR2: GTSNPN, SVGIG (reference sequence). The CDR3 is 11 residues long. Sequences were obtained from peripheral blood. This TCR derives from a woman aged 45-59 years who had recovered from COVID-19. This chain links TRBV30 with TRBJ1-1; D gene ambiguous. As DNA, the CDR3 is TGTGCCTGGAGCGCTCGGGTCTTTGCTTTCTTT. Its protein is CAWSARVFAFF.